This T cell receptor beta chain derives from a study of shared clonotypes between healthy human individuals. The CDR3 runs 14 residues. V lost 4 bases and J lost 7, with 18 bases in between. Germline CDR1 and CDR2: SGHNT and YYREEE (reference sequence). Study-level findings and limits: Sequencing of the sorted subsets was shown by rarefaction to be incomplete despite large depth.

Donors were healthy HIV-negative adults without recent acute infections or vaccinations. With respect to this clone: Its antigen remains unidentified.

Sequencing was at deep level. The method was immunoSEQ multiplex PCR; TCRdb's version includes in-frame clones alone and lacks a portion of them. The top ten clones hold roughly 0.45% of a sample with roughly 1,500,000 clones, approximately 98% of them seen once. The source material was naive CD4+ T cells sorted from blood. Subset here: CD45RA+ positively selected. The chain combines TRBV5-4 with TRBJ2-7; maybe TRBD1 (7 bases). This clonotype originated in a man aged 30 to 45 in good health. This CDR3 is CASSDRAGGREQYF. The CDR3 DNA reads as TGTGCCAGCAGCGACCGGGCAGGGGGGAGAGAGCAGTACTTC.